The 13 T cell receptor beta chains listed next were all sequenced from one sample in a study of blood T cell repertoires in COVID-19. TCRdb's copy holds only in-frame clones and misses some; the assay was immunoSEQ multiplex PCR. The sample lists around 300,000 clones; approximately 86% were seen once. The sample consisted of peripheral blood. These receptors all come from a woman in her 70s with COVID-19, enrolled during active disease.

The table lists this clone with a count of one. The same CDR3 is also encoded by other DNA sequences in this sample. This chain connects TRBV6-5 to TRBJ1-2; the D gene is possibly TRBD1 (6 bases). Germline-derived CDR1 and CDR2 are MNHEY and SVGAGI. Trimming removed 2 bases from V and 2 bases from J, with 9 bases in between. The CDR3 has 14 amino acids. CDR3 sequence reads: CASSYSGTNYGYTF. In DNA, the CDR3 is TGTGCCAGCAGTTACAGCGGGACAAACTATGGCTACACCTTC.

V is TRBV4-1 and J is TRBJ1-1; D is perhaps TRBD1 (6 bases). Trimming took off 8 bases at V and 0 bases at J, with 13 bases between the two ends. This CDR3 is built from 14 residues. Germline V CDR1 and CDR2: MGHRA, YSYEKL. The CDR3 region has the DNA TGCGCCAGCGGACCGGGACATTTGAACACTGAAGCTTTCTTT. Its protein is CASGPGHLNTEAFF.

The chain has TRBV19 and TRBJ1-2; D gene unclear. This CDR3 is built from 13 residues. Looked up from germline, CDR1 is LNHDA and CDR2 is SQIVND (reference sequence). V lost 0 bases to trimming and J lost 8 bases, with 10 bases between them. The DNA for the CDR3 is TGTGCCAGTAGTATAGACGTGAGAAGCGGCTACACCTTC. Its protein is CASSIDVRSGYTF.

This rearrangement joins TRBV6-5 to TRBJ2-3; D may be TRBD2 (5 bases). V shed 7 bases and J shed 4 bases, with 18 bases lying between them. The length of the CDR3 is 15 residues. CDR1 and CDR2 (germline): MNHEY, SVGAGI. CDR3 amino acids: CASNRGLLGADTQYF. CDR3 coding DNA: TGTGCCAGCAATCGCGGGCTGCTTGGAGCAGATACGCAGTATTTT.

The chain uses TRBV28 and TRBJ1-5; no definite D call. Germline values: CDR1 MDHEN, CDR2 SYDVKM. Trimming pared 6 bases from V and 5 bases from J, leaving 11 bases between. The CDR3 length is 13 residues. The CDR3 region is CASSSDWYQPQHF. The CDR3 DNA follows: TGTGCCAGCAGCTCCGACTGGTATCAGCCCCAGCATTTT.

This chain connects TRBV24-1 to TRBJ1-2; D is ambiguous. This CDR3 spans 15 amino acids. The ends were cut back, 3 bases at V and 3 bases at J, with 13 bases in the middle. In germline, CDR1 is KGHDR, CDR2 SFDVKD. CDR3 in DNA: TGTGCCACCAGTGATGGACCCGGAGGGCACTATGGCTACACCTTC. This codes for CATSDGPGGHYGYTF.

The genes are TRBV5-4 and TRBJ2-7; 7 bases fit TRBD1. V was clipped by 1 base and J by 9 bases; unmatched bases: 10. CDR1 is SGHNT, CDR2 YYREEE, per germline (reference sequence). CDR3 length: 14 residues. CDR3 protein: CASSLRGQPTGQYF. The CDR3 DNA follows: TGTGCCAGCAGCTTGCGGGGACAGCCTACGGGGCAGTACTTC.

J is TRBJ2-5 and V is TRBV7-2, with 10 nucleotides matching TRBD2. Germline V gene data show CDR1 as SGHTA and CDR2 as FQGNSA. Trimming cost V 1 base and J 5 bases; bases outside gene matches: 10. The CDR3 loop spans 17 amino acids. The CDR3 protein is CASSLGPSGGVRETQYF. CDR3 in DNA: TGTGCCAGCAGCTTAGGTCCTAGCGGGGGAGTCAGGGAGACCCAGTACTTC.

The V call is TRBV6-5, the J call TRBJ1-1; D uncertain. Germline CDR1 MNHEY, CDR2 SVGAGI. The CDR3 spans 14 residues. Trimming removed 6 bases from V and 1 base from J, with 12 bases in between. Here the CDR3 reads CASRRGLANTEAFF. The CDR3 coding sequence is TGTGCCAGCAGACGAGGGCTAGCGAACACTGAAGCTTTCTTT.

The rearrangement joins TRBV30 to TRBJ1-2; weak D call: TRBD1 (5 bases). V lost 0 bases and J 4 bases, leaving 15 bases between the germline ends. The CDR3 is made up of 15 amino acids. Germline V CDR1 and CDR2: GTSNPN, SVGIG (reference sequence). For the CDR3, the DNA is TGTGCCTGGAGTGTAGGGACGGGAGCGAGCTATGGCTACACCTTC. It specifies CAWSVGTGASYGYTF. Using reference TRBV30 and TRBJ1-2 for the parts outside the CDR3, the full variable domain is SQTIHQWPATLVQPVGSPLSLECTVEGTSNPNLYWYRQAAGRGLQLLFYSVGIGQISSEVPQNLSASRPQDRQFILSSKKLLLSDSGFYLCAWSVGTGASYGYTFGSGTRLTVV.

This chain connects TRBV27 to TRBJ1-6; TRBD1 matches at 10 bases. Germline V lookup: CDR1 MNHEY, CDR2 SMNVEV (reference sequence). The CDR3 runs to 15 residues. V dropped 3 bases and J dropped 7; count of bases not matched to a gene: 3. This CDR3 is CASSLTGGKNSPLHF. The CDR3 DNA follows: TGTGCCAGCAGTTTGACAGGGGGCAAGAATTCACCCCTCCACTTT.

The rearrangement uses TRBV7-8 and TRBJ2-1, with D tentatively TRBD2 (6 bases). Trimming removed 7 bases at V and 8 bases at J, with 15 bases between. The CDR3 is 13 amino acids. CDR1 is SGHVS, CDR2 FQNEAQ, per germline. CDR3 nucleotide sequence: TGTGCCAGCATGCCTGGGACTTACCATGAGCAGTTCTTC. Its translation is CASMPGTYHEQFF.

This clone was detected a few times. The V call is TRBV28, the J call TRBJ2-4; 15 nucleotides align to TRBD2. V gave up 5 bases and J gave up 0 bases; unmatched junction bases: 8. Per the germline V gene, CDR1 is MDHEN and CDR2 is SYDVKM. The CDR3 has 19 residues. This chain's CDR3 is CASSLGLAGGPVAKNIQYF. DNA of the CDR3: TGTGCCAGCAGTCTTGGACTAGCGGGGGGGCCCGTAGCCAAAAACATTCAGTACTTC.